Listed here are 2 T cell receptor beta chains from one sample, sequenced in a study of blood T cells in healthy people across ages. Primed by a sample-barcoded 5' primer and a J-beta primer mix, a second PCR proceeded for roughly 6 to 12 cycles. One entry per CDR3 protein results from TCRdb running MiXCR on the 5' RACE reads. Among some 1.7 million distinct CDR3 sequences listed, 28% were seen once. Source material: blood. These TCRs come from a woman in her twenties or thirties in good health.

The chain uses TRBV5-1 and TRBJ2-3; 10 bases are shared with TRBD1. CDR1 is SGHRS and CDR2 is YFSETQ in the germline V gene. The V gene end was trimmed by 7 bases and the J gene end by 5 bases; junction bases not matched to a gene: 16. There are 17 residues in the CDR3. The CDR3 sequence is CASWKRGTGVNIDTQYF. Here the CDR3 DNA reads TGCGCCAGCTGGAAGAGGGGGACAGGGGTGAACATAGATACGCAGTATTTT. Full variable domain (remainder filled in from reference TRBV5-1 and TRBJ2-3): KAGVTQTPRYLIKTRGQQVTLSCSPISGHRSVSWYQQTPGQGLQFLFEYFSETQRNKGNFPGRFSGRQFSNSRSEMNVSTLELGDSALYLCASWKRGTGVNIDTQYFGPGTRLTVL.

In its sample, this clonotype was seen many times. This CDR3 is CASSSSTGHYSYEQYF. CDR3 sequence (DNA): TGTGCCAGCAGCTCCTCGACAGGCCACTACTCCTACGAGCAGTACTTC. The chain combines TRBV7-9 with TRBJ2-7, with D possibly matching TRBD1 (6 bases). The CDR3 has 16 residues. Germline V gene sequence: CDR1 SEHNR, CDR2 FQNEAQ (reference sequence). Trimming shortened V by 4 bases and J by 0 bases, and 16 bases separated the two germline ends.